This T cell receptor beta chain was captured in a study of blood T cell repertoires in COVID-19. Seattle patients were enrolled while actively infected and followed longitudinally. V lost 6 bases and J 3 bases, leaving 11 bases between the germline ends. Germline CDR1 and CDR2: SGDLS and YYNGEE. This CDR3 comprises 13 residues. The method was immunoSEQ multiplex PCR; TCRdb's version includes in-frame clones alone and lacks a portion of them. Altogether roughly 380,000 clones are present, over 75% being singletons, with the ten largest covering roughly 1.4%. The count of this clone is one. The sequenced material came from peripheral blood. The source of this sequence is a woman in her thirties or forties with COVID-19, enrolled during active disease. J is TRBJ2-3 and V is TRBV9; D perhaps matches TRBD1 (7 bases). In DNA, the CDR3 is TGTGCCAGCACCAGGGGGGCGACAGATACGCAGTATTTT. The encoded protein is CASTRGATDTQYF.